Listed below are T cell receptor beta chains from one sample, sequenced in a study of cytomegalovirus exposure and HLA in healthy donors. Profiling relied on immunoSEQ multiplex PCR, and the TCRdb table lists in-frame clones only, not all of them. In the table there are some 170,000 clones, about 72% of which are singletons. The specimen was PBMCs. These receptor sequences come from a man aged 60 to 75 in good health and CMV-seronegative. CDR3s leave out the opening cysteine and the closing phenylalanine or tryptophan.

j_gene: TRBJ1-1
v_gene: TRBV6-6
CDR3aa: ASSYQDRALAF

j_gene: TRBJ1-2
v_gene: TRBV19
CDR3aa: ASSIDRQGRLGYT

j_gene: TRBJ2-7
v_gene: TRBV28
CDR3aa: ASSLFRGVSGEQY

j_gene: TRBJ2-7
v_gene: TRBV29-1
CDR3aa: SVLLAGAGEQY

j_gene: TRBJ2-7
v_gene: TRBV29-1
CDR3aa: SVQSGQGVYEQY

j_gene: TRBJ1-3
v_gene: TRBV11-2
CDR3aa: ASSEAWGLGNTIY

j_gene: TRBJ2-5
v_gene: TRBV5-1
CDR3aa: ASSLASRQETQY

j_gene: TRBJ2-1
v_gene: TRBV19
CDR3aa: ASRVGGAELQF

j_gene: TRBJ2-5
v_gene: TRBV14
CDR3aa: ASSGLAGMETQY

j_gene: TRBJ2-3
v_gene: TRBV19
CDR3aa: ASSKKLAGDPDTQY

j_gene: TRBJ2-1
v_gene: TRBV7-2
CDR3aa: ASSLELAANEQF

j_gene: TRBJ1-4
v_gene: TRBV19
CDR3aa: ASRPPTGTNEKLF

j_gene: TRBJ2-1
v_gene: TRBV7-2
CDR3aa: ASSLASGSSYNEQF

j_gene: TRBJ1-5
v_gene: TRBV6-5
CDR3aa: ASRRRDDQPQH

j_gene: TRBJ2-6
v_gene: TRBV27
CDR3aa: ASSRGPSSGANVLT

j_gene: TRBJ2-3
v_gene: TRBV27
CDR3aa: ASRGGADTQY

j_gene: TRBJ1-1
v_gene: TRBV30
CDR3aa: AWSGMTPVVAEAF